This is a list of T cell receptor beta chains from one sample in a study of beta chain features in type 1 diabetes. Produced via immunoSEQ multiplex PCR; TCRdb's table is partial and in-frame only. The table shows hundreds of thousands of clones, with 15% to 17% occurring only once. The sequenced sample consisted of naive CD4+ T cells from blood. All receptors come from a man aged 18 to 35 in good health. Each CDR3 is given with its conserved first and last residue. Fields, in order: D gene, J gene, V gene, clone size, CDR3 protein, CDR3 DNA. A D gene is named only where the DNA matches it firmly. Part of the rows lack a size; the others show once, few, many or a class for expanded clones.

d_call: TRBD2; j_call: TRBJ2-5; v_call: TRBV7-9; clone_size: few; cdr3_aa: CASSFLSGGLQETQYF; cdr3_nt: TGTGCCAGCAGCTTTCTGAGCGGGGGGCTGCAAGAGACCCAGTACTTC
d_call: .; j_call: TRBJ2-7; v_call: TRBV7-9; clone_size: .; cdr3_aa: CASSARGSHYEQYF; cdr3_nt: TGTGCCAGCAGCGCTCGTGGCAGTCACTACGAGCAGTACTTC
d_call: .; j_call: TRBJ2-2; v_call: TRBV27; clone_size: .; cdr3_aa: CASRSGPGELFF; cdr3_nt: TGTGCCAGCAGGTCGGGGCCCGGGGAGCTGTTTTTT
d_call: .; j_call: TRBJ2-1; v_call: TRBV5-1; clone_size: few; cdr3_aa: CASSLAGRNEQFF; cdr3_nt: TGCGCCAGCAGCTTGGCGGGGAGGAATGAGCAGTTCTTC
d_call: .; j_call: TRBJ2-7; v_call: TRBV28; clone_size: few; cdr3_aa: CASSSTGIPLQQYF; cdr3_nt: TGTGCCAGCAGTTCAACAGGGATCCCCCTTCAACAGTACTTC
d_call: TRBD2; j_call: TRBJ2-2; v_call: TRBV9; clone_size: .; cdr3_aa: CASSGASGRARANTGELFF; cdr3_nt: TGTGCCAGCAGCGGGGCTAGCGGGAGGGCCAGGGCTAACACCGGGGAGCTGTTTTTT
d_call: .; j_call: TRBJ2-5; v_call: TRBV19; clone_size: .; cdr3_aa: CASSSPFTRAETQYF; cdr3_nt: TGTGCCAGTAGTTCCCCTTTTACTAGGGCAGAGACCCAGTACTTC
d_call: .; j_call: TRBJ2-5; v_call: TRBV12-5; clone_size: .; cdr3_aa: CASGSQGGETQYF; cdr3_nt: TGTGCTAGTGGTTCGCAGGGGGGAGAGACCCAGTACTTC
d_call: .; j_call: TRBJ2-3; v_call: TRBV7-9; clone_size: .; cdr3_aa: CASSVWARVTDTQYF; cdr3_nt: TGTGCCAGCAGCGTCTGGGCCCGGGTCACAGATACGCAGTATTTT
d_call: TRBD2; j_call: TRBJ2-1; v_call: TRBV7-2; clone_size: .; cdr3_aa: CASSLARRGSSYNEQFF; cdr3_nt: TGTGCCAGCAGCTTAGCGCGGCGGGGGAGCTCCTACAATGAGCAGTTCTTC
d_call: TRBD1; j_call: TRBJ1-4; v_call: TRBV9; clone_size: .; cdr3_aa: CASSFLPGGTNEKLFF; cdr3_nt: TGTGCCAGCAGCTTCCTTCCAGGGGGAACTAATGAAAAACTGTTTTTT
d_call: TRBD1; j_call: TRBJ2-3; v_call: TRBV4-3; clone_size: few; cdr3_aa: CASSQQANRGLWDTQYF; cdr3_nt: TGCGCCAGCAGCCAACAGGCAAACAGGGGTCTTTGGGATACGCAGTATTTT
d_call: .; j_call: TRBJ2-6; v_call: TRBV4-3; clone_size: many; cdr3_aa: CASSHPSSGANVLTF; cdr3_nt: TGCGCCAGCAGCCATCCTAGCTCTGGGGCCAACGTCCTGACTTTC
d_call: TRBD1; j_call: TRBJ2-5; v_call: TRBV29-1; clone_size: few; cdr3_aa: CSVGGKGQLQETQYF; cdr3_nt: TGCAGCGTTGGGGGAAAGGGACAGCTACAAGAGACCCAGTACTTC
d_call: .; j_call: TRBJ2-3; v_call: TRBV28; clone_size: .; cdr3_aa: CASSLATGGADTQYF; cdr3_nt: TGTGCCAGCAGTTTGGCGACAGGTGGAGCAGATACGCAGTATTTT
d_call: .; j_call: TRBJ1-2; v_call: TRBV9; clone_size: few; cdr3_aa: CASSPGSQYNYGYTF; cdr3_nt: TGTGCCAGCAGCCCCGGCTCCCAATACAACTATGGCTACACCTTC
d_call: TRBD1; j_call: TRBJ1-6; v_call: TRBV4-3; clone_size: .; cdr3_aa: CASSQERTGWGNSPLHF; cdr3_nt: TGCGCCAGCAGCCAAGAGAGGACAGGGTGGGGTAATTCACCCCTCCACTTT
d_call: .; j_call: TRBJ2-6; v_call: TRBV7-2; clone_size: .; cdr3_aa: CASSLAGLTLSGANVLTF; cdr3_nt: TGTGCCAGCAGCTTAGCCGGGCTGACCCTCTCTGGGGCCAACGTCCTGACTTTC
d_call: .; j_call: TRBJ1-2; v_call: TRBV28; clone_size: .; cdr3_aa: CASSFFGVFYTF; cdr3_nt: TGTGCCAGCAGTTTCTTCGGGGTATTCTACACCTTC
d_call: .; j_call: TRBJ1-1; v_call: TRBV6-5; clone_size: once; cdr3_aa: CASSPNARSEAFF; cdr3_nt: TGTGCCAGCAGTCCCAACGCCCGGTCTGAAGCTTTCTTT
d_call: TRBD2; j_call: TRBJ2-3; v_call: TRBV7-2; clone_size: few; cdr3_aa: CASSLGLVRADTQYF; cdr3_nt: TGTGCCAGCAGCCTCGGACTAGTCAGGGCAGATACGCAGTATTTT
d_call: TRBD1; j_call: TRBJ2-7; v_call: TRBV15; clone_size: .; cdr3_aa: CATSREVKGAYEQYF; cdr3_nt: TGTGCCACCAGCAGAGAGGTTAAGGGGGCATACGAGCAGTACTTC
d_call: .; j_call: TRBJ1-2; v_call: TRBV7-2; clone_size: .; cdr3_aa: CASSFRRSNYGYTF; cdr3_nt: TGTGCCAGCAGCTTCCGGAGATCTAACTATGGCTACACCTTC
d_call: .; j_call: TRBJ1-4; v_call: TRBV7-2; clone_size: few; cdr3_aa: CASSFEAGFNEKLFF; cdr3_nt: TGTGCCAGCAGCTTCGAAGCAGGGTTTAATGAAAAACTGTTTTTT
d_call: .; j_call: TRBJ2-2; v_call: TRBV14; clone_size: many; cdr3_aa: CASSQAITGELFF; cdr3_nt: TGTGCCAGCAGCCAGGCGATCACCGGGGAGCTGTTTTTT
d_call: .; j_call: TRBJ2-4; v_call: TRBV19; clone_size: few; cdr3_aa: CASTIRTGAKNIQYF; cdr3_nt: TGTGCCAGTACCATTAGGACCGGGGCCAAAAACATTCAGTACTTC
d_call: .; j_call: TRBJ1-2; v_call: TRBV5-1; clone_size: few; cdr3_aa: CASSLDRSYGYTF; cdr3_nt: TGCGCCAGCAGCTTGGACAGGAGCTATGGCTACACCTTC
d_call: .; j_call: TRBJ2-7; v_call: TRBV19; clone_size: few; cdr3_aa: CASTQTGQSYEQYF; cdr3_nt: TGTGCCAGTACTCAAACAGGACAGTCCTACGAGCAGTACTTC
d_call: .; j_call: TRBJ1-1; v_call: TRBV19; clone_size: few; cdr3_aa: CATVGPEAFF; cdr3_nt: TGTGCCACCGTCGGACCTGAAGCTTTCTTT
d_call: TRBD2; j_call: TRBJ2-5; v_call: TRBV5-6; clone_size: .; cdr3_aa: CASRGMGLAKETQYF; cdr3_nt: TGTGCCAGTCGAGGCATGGGACTAGCGAAAGAGACCCAGTACTTC
d_call: TRBD2; j_call: TRBJ2-3; v_call: TRBV12-5; clone_size: .; cdr3_aa: CASGSGGSGGYTDTQYF; cdr3_nt: TGTGCTAGTGGTTCCGGGGGTAGCGGGGGATACACAGATACGCAGTATTTT
d_call: .; j_call: TRBJ2-1; v_call: TRBV5-1; clone_size: .; cdr3_aa: CASSLEHLWGEQFF; cdr3_nt: TGCGCCAGCAGCTTGGAACACTTATGGGGTGAGCAGTTCTTC
d_call: .; j_call: TRBJ2-7; v_call: TRBV7-9; clone_size: few; cdr3_aa: CASSSFPGAYEQYF; cdr3_nt: TGTGCCAGCAGCTCATTCCCCGGGGCCTACGAGCAGTACTTC
d_call: TRBD1; j_call: TRBJ1-2; v_call: TRBV4-1; clone_size: few; cdr3_aa: CASSHWGTGVNYGYTF; cdr3_nt: TGCGCCAGCAGCCATTGGGGGACAGGAGTAAACTATGGCTACACCTTC
d_call: TRBD1; j_call: TRBJ2-7; v_call: TRBV19; clone_size: few; cdr3_aa: CASNKSPGQVYEQYF; cdr3_nt: TGTGCCAGTAATAAAAGCCCGGGACAGGTGTACGAGCAGTACTTC
d_call: .; j_call: TRBJ1-6; v_call: TRBV11-2; clone_size: .; cdr3_aa: CASSRGELGNSPLHF; cdr3_nt: TGTGCCAGCAGCCGAGGGGAGTTGGGTAATTCACCCCTCCACTTT
d_call: TRBD1; j_call: TRBJ1-4; v_call: TRBV5-1; clone_size: .; cdr3_aa: CASSRGQGRPTNEKLFF; cdr3_nt: TGCGCCAGCAGCCGGGGACAGGGGCGTCCAACTAATGAAAAACTGTTTTTT
d_call: .; j_call: TRBJ1-2; v_call: TRBV30; clone_size: .; cdr3_aa: CAWSGPVNYGYTF; cdr3_nt: TGTGCCTGGAGTGGCCCGGTAAACTATGGCTACACCTTC
d_call: .; j_call: TRBJ1-1; v_call: TRBV30; clone_size: .; cdr3_aa: CAWSYAEAFF; cdr3_nt: TGTGCCTGGAGTTATGCTGAAGCTTTCTTT
d_call: .; j_call: TRBJ2-2; v_call: TRBV2; clone_size: .; cdr3_aa: CASSGAGTGELFF; cdr3_nt: TGTGCCAGCAGTGGAGCGGGCACCGGGGAGCTGTTTTTT
d_call: .; j_call: TRBJ2-1; v_call: TRBV14; clone_size: .; cdr3_aa: CASSQEGRASKEQFF; cdr3_nt: TGTGCCAGCAGCCAAGAAGGCAGGGCCTCGAAGGAGCAGTTCTTC
d_call: .; j_call: TRBJ1-6; v_call: TRBV5-1; clone_size: .; cdr3_aa: CASQGSNSPLHF; cdr3_nt: TGCGCCAGCCAGGGGAGCAATTCACCCCTCCACTTT
d_call: .; j_call: TRBJ1-4; v_call: TRBV6-5; clone_size: few; cdr3_aa: CASRGGPATNEKLFF; cdr3_nt: TGTGCCAGCAGAGGAGGACCAGCAACTAATGAAAAACTGTTTTTT
d_call: TRBD2; j_call: TRBJ2-7; v_call: TRBV19; clone_size: .; cdr3_aa: CASSAGLYPPEQYF; cdr3_nt: TGTGCCAGTAGTGCGGGACTATACCCACCCGAGCAGTACTTC
d_call: .; j_call: TRBJ2-3; v_call: TRBV27; clone_size: .; cdr3_aa: CASSSTDGGPSTDTQYF; cdr3_nt: TGTGCCAGCAGTTCCACGGACGGGGGGCCCAGCACAGATACGCAGTATTTT
d_call: TRBD1; j_call: TRBJ2-5; v_call: TRBV18; clone_size: .; cdr3_aa: CASSSDRVAQYF; cdr3_nt: TGTGCCAGCTCATCGGACAGGGTTGCCCAGTACTTC
d_call: TRBD1; j_call: TRBJ1-5; v_call: TRBV4-3; clone_size: .; cdr3_aa: CASSPGRGVIAPQHF; cdr3_nt: TGCGCCAGCAGCCCCGGCAGGGGGGTAATAGCGCCCCAGCATTTT
d_call: TRBD2; j_call: TRBJ2-3; v_call: TRBV7-9; clone_size: .; cdr3_aa: CASSGRTSGSRPSTDTQYF; cdr3_nt: TGTGCCAGCAGCGGTAGGACTAGCGGGAGTCGCCCCTCCACAGATACGCAGTATTTT
d_call: .; j_call: TRBJ1-2; v_call: TRBV10-3; clone_size: .; cdr3_aa: CAISESSGTLYGYTF; cdr3_nt: TGTGCCATCAGTGAGTCTTCCGGGACACTTTATGGCTACACCTTC
d_call: TRBD2; j_call: TRBJ2-3; v_call: TRBV7-9; clone_size: many; cdr3_aa: CASSPARGAFTDTQYF; cdr3_nt: TGTGCCAGCAGCCCGGCGCGGGGGGCCTTCACGGATACGCAGTATTTT
d_call: .; j_call: TRBJ2-5; v_call: TRBV28; clone_size: few; cdr3_aa: CASSSNLGTQYF; cdr3_nt: TGTGCCAGCAGTTCTAATTTGGGGACCCAGTACTTC
d_call: .; j_call: TRBJ1-5; v_call: TRBV7-2; clone_size: .; cdr3_aa: CASSLGYSNQPQHF; cdr3_nt: TGTGCCAGCAGCTTAGGCTATAGCAATCAGCCCCAGCATTTT
d_call: TRBD1; j_call: TRBJ2-1; v_call: TRBV7-3; clone_size: few; cdr3_aa: CASRSGTGASSYNEQFF; cdr3_nt: TGTGCCAGCAGGTCGGGGACAGGTGCCAGCTCCTACAATGAGCAGTTCTTC
d_call: .; j_call: TRBJ2-6; v_call: TRBV11-1; clone_size: .; cdr3_aa: CASSSGANVLTF; cdr3_nt: TGTGCCAGCAGCTCTGGGGCCAACGTCCTGACTTTC
d_call: .; j_call: TRBJ1-1; v_call: TRBV11-2; clone_size: .; cdr3_aa: CASSLGSPNGENTEAFF; cdr3_nt: TGTGCCAGCAGCTTAGGATCCCCGAACGGGGAGAACACTGAAGCTTTCTTT
d_call: .; j_call: TRBJ2-5; v_call: TRBV2; clone_size: few; cdr3_aa: CASEEETQYF; cdr3_nt: TGTGCCAGCGAGGAAGAGACCCAGTACTTC
d_call: .; j_call: TRBJ1-4; v_call: TRBV11-2; clone_size: few; cdr3_aa: CASSLSGKLFF; cdr3_nt: TGTGCCAGCAGCTTAAGCGGAAAACTGTTTTTT